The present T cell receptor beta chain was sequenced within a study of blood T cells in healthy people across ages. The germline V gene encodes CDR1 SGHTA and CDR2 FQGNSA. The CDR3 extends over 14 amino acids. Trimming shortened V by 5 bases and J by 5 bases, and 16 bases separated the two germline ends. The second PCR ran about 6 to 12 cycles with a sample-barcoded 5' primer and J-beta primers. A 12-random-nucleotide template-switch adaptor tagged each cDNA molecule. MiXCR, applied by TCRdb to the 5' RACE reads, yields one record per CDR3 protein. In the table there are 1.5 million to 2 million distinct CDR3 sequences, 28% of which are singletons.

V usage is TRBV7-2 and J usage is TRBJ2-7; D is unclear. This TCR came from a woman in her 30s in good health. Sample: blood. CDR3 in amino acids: CASSPVGSANEQYF. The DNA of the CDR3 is TGTGCCAGCAGCCCCGTGGGATCCGCCAACGAGCAGTACTTC.